The 20 T cell receptor beta chains reported below all come from one sample, sequenced in a study of blood T cell repertoires in COVID-19. Data came from immunoSEQ multiplex PCR; TCRdb stores just in-frame clones and leaves some out. The table has about 180,000 clones, 80% to 85% seen once. Sequenced: peripheral blood. The source is a woman aged 40 to 50 with COVID-19, enrolled during active disease.

This rearrangement joins TRBV5-1 to TRBJ2-1; possible D gene TRBD2, 7 bases. V dropped 2 bases and J dropped 5 bases, with 14 bases sitting between them. Germline V gene lookup returns CDR1 SGHRS and CDR2 YFSETQ. The CDR3 runs to 15 residues. The CDR3 DNA reads TGCGCCAGCAGCTTTCGACTAGGGGGGGACAATGAGCAGTTCTTC. This codes for CASSFRLGGDNEQFF.

CDR3 bases: TGTGCCAGCACCTCTACCGGATTGGGGCTGGGAGAGACCCAGTACTTC. This translates into CASTSTGLGLGETQYF. This chain uses TRBV16 with TRBJ2-5; weak D call: TRBD1 (5 bases). With 7 bases removed from V and 4 bases from J, the gap between germline ends came to 22 bases. The CDR3 length is 16 residues. Per the germline V gene, CDR1 is KGHSY and CDR2 is FQNENV.

The chain employs TRBV10-3 and TRBJ1-2; TRBD1 matches 8 bases. Germline CDR1 reads ENHRY; CDR2 reads SYGVKD. CDR3 size: 15 residues. With 6 bases clipped from V and 2 bases from J, the junction kept 8 bases outside the gene matches. The CDR3 is CAIREHTGGNYGYTF. The CDR3 nucleotides read TGTGCCATCAGGGAACATACAGGGGGGAACTATGGCTACACCTTC.

The CDR3 loop is CASSYGTVNEKLFF. The CDR3 region has the DNA TGTGCCAGCAGCTACGGGACAGTTAATGAAAAACTGTTTTTT. The rearrangement uses TRBV7-2 and TRBJ1-4, with 7 bases aligning to TRBD1. The CDR3 is 14 amino acids. Trimming at V came to 4 bases and at J to 4 bases, leaving 3 bases not matched to a gene. Germline-derived CDR1 and CDR2 are SGHTA and FQGNSA. The full variable domain, rest sourced from reference TRBV7-2 and TRBJ1-4, is GAGVSQSPSNKVTEKGKDVELRCDPISGHTALYWYRQSLGQGLEFLIYFQGNSAPDKSGLPSDRFSAERTGGSVSTLTIQRTQQEDSAVYLCASSYGTVNEKLFFGSGTQLSVL.

The J gene is TRBJ2-7, the V gene TRBV19; 9 bases are a match to TRBD1. V dropped 7 bases and J dropped 6; count of bases not matched to a gene: 1. Germline V gives CDR1 LNHDA, CDR2 SQIVND (reference sequence). This CDR3 has 11 amino acids. CDR3 region: CASTTGGEQYF. CDR3 nucleotide sequence: TGTGCCAGTACGACAGGGGGCGAGCAGTACTTC.

This chain links TRBV2 with TRBJ1-2; possible D gene TRBD1, 5 bases. Germline CDR1 reads SNHLY; CDR2 reads FYNNEI. This CDR3 is 13 amino acids long. Trimming removed 6 bases from V and 3 bases from J, with 11 bases in between. The CDR3 region is CASRAGPDYGYTF. As DNA, the CDR3 is TGTGCCAGCAGGGCAGGGCCCGACTATGGCTACACCTTC.

This clone was counted a few times. The V gene is TRBV7-3, the J gene TRBJ1-1; 8 bases match TRBD1. The CDR3 length is 14 residues. CDR1 SGHTA and CDR2 FQGTGA come from the germline V gene. After removal of 4 bases from V and 1 base from J, the junction contained 2 bases not matched to a gene. The CDR3 coding sequence is TGTGCCAGCAGCTCGGGACAGGCGAACACTGAAGCTTTCTTT. Its protein is CASSSGQANTEAFF.

V gene TRBV15 combines with J gene TRBJ2-2; D is uncertain. Looked up from germline, CDR1 is LNHNV and CDR2 is YYDKDF (reference sequence). There are 16 residues in the CDR3. The V and J ends lost 1 base and 3 bases respectively, with 12 bases between them. CDR3 nucleotides: TGTGCCACCAGCAGAGTTAGCATCGGCGACACCGGGGAGCTGTTTTTT. It yields the protein CATSRVSIGDTGELFF. The full variable domain, rest sourced from reference TRBV15 and TRBJ2-2, is DAMVIQNPRYQVTQFGKPVTLSCSQTLNHNVMYWYQQKSSQAPKLLFHYYDKDFNNEADTPDNFQSRRPNTSFCFLDIRSPGLGDTAMYLCATSRVSIGDTGELFFGEGSRLTVL.

The V and J genes are TRBV5-1 and TRBJ2-1, with D uncertain. This CDR3 is 16 amino acids long. The germline CDR1 and CDR2 sequences are SGHRS and YFSETQ. The germline V and J ends were trimmed by 6 bases and 0 bases, with 16 bases remaining between them. The CDR3 DNA follows: TGCGCCAGCAACCCCGAACGCGTTAGCTCCTACAATGAGCAGTTCTTC. It is translated as CASNPERVSSYNEQFF.

The chain links TRBV18 to TRBJ2-5; D call uncertain. The ends were cut back, 4 bases at V and 2 bases at J, with 8 bases in the middle. Per germline, CDR1 KGHSH and CDR2 LQKENI. The CDR3 is 13 amino acids. This CDR3 reads CASSLDLQETQYF. CDR3 DNA: TGTGCCAGCTCACTAGACTTACAAGAGACCCAGTACTTC.

This clone was observed a single time. The rearrangement uses TRBV5-8 and TRBJ1-4; 7 bases align to TRBD1. CDR3 length: 16 residues. Losses at the gene ends were 3 bases for V and 4 bases for J; bases not matched to a gene: 9. Germline loops: CDR1 SGHTS, CDR2 YDEGEE. The DNA of the CDR3 is TGTGCCAGCAGCTGGGGACAGTATTCCCTTAATGAAAAACTGTTTTTT. It yields the protein CASSWGQYSLNEKLFF. Drawing the rest from reference TRBV5-8 and TRBJ1-4, the complete variable domain is EAGVTQSPTHLIKTRGQQATLRCSPISGHTSVYWYQQALGLGLQFLLWYDEGEERNRGNFPPRFSGRQFPNYSSELNVNALELEDSALYLCASSWGQYSLNEKLFFGSGTQLSVL.

This clone has a single count. This chain uses TRBV27 with TRBJ2-7; a possible D gene is TRBD2 (5 bases). The CDR3 totals 18 residues. V was trimmed by 0 bases and J by 2 bases, leaving 20 bases between them. Germline V lookup: CDR1 MNHEY, CDR2 SMNVEV (reference sequence). The DNA for the CDR3 is TGTGCCAGCAGTTTATCGGCCATCTCGGGGAGCCTACCCTACGAGCAGTACTTC. Translated: CASSLSAISGSLPYEQYF.

The V call is TRBV4-1, the J call TRBJ1-2, with a possible D match to TRBD1 (5 bases). In germline, CDR1 is MGHRA, CDR2 YSYEKL. The CDR3 is 14 amino acids. Trimming removed 3 bases from V and 7 bases from J, with 15 bases in between. The CDR3 region has the DNA TGCGCCAGCAGCCAGGCCGCAGGGTCTCGTGGCTACACCTTC. This gives the protein CASSQAAGSRGYTF.

The V and J genes are TRBV30 and TRBJ1-2; 9 nucleotides line up with TRBD1. Germline values: CDR1 GTSNPN, CDR2 SVGIG (reference sequence). The ends lost 0 bases at V and 5 bases at J; junction bases unmatched: 10. CDR3 length equals 16 residues. This CDR3 is CAWSVPGTGRRYGYTF. Here the CDR3 DNA reads TGTGCCTGGAGTGTACCTGGGACAGGGCGGAGGTATGGCTACACCTTC.

This clone was counted many times. CDR3 sequence: CASSTAGTNTGELFF. DNA for the CDR3: TGTGCCAGCAGTACAGCGGGAACGAACACCGGGGAGCTGTTTTTT. V gene TRBV7-3 combines with J gene TRBJ2-2; 7 bases agree with TRBD2. The CDR3 length is 15 residues. Trimming cost V 6 bases and J 0 bases; bases outside gene matches: 4. Germline-derived CDR1 and CDR2 are SGHTA and FQGTGA. The variable domain in full, completed from reference TRBV7-3 and TRBJ2-2, reads GAGVSQTPSNKVTEKGKYVELRCDPISGHTALYWYRQSLGQGPEFLIYFQGTGAADDSGLPNDRFFAVRPEGSVSTLKIQRTERGDSAVYLCASSTAGTNTGELFFGEGSRLTVL.

The chain carries TRBV10-1 and TRBJ1-1, with a weak D call TRBD1 (6 bases). V lost 2 bases and J 1 base, leaving 17 bases between the germline ends. The germline CDR1 and CDR2 sequences are WNHNN and SYGVQD (reference sequence). The CDR3 totals 17 residues. In DNA form, the CDR3 reads TGCGCCAGCAGTGAGACGGCGGGAGGGGGGGCGAACACTGAAGCTTTCTTT. Its protein is CASSETAGGGANTEAFF.

This clone was seen only once. V usage is TRBV25-1 and J usage is TRBJ2-7; maybe TRBD2 (6 bases). The CDR3 extends over 14 amino acids. Trimming removed 4 bases from V and 1 base from J, with 11 bases in between. Germline CDR1 and CDR2: MGHDK and SYGVNS. The CDR3 nucleotides are TGTGCCAGCAGTGTATCGGGGACTTCCTACGAGCAGTACTTC. It is translated as CASSVSGTSYEQYF.

This sequence joins TRBV7-6 and TRBJ1-1; D is uncertain. Germline lookup yields CDR1 SGHVS and CDR2 FNYEAQ. V was trimmed by 5 bases and J by 2 bases, leaving 9 bases between them. This CDR3 contains 13 residues. CDR3 bases: TGTGCCAGCAGCCTCCTTTTTAACACTGAAGCTTTCTTT. Residues: CASSLLFNTEAFF.

This chain uses TRBV7-8 with TRBJ1-4, with TRBD1 matching 8 bases. This CDR3 comprises 15 residues. The ends lost 4 bases at V and 8 bases at J; junction bases unmatched: 9. CDR1 is SGHVS and CDR2 is FQNEAQ in the germline V gene. CDR3 protein: CASSSMTGEREKLFF. The CDR3 DNA sequence: TGTGCCAGCAGCTCAATGACAGGGGAAAGGGAAAAACTGTTTTTT.

The chain couples TRBV14 to TRBJ2-3; tentatively, D is TRBD2 (5 bases). Trimming pared 1 base from V and 8 bases from J, leaving 16 bases between. The CDR3 sequence is 15 residues long. The germline gives CDR1 SGHDN, CDR2 FVKESK. CDR3 protein: CASSQVGLRTGTQYF. In DNA, the CDR3 is TGTGCCAGCAGCCAAGTTGGCCTAAGGACTGGTACGCAGTATTTT.